This T cell receptor beta chain was documented in a study of blood T cell repertoires in COVID-19 (dated by TCRdb to between 2020 and 2021). Regarding the study in general: Collaborator samples came from the United States, Italy and Spain and covered acute and convalescent phases of COVID-19. The material from the prospective study consisted of cDNA or gDNA derived from T cells, B-cell-depleted T cells, or PBMCs. Deeply sampled blood TCRbeta repertoires from subjects exposed to, actively infected with, or recovered from COVID-19 were included in the dataset. The repertoires were released in a freely available public database meant as a resource for research on the immune response to SARS-CoV-2. The samples were drawn from the first 160 participants of the ongoing ImmuneRACE study and from 1,254 subjects provided by 6 global collaborators. Nearly every sample came with metadata listing a de-identified subject ID, COVID-19 status, age in years and sex. Where HLA class I and class II types were available, the types were taken from metadata supplied by the sample provider, not from assay-based typing.

Worth noting for this clone: No cognate antigen has been identified for it. No clone much larger than this one lies a single base away; base qualities are absent.

TCRbeta CDR3 regions were amplified from genomic DNA using the immunoSEQ Assay, a bias-controlled multiplex PCR. Per the original workflow: The number of nucleated cells in each sample was estimated by amplification of reference gene primers within the assay. To quantify the absolute abundance of each unique TCRbeta CDR3 rearrangement, sequence reads were collapsed and filtered. For each sample, productive Simpson clonality was calculated as the square root of Simpson's diversity index across productive rearrangements. TCRdb holds this immuneACCESS table with in-frame rearrangements only. Some clones are missing; in checked studies, unresolved V genes explain under half, and the rest has no known cause. V and J calls and clone size are copied from that table; D and trimming were computed from the DNA. The sample has 350,000 to 500,000 clones on record, more than 70% of them singletons. Of the sample, around 1.5% is held by the ten largest clones.

Here is what the overall study found, with its caveats: How much clinical and demographic metadata was included differed by source and by participant, and the metadata was provided uncurated.

Enrolling through a virtual design, the prospective study's participants ranged in age from roughly 18 to 95 years and lived across around 25 United States geographic areas. In the prospective study, participants were assigned to cohorts based on the clinical history participants reported in a screening survey and a study questionnaire. Exposed participants had been in contact with someone with a PCR-confirmed or clinician-diagnosed COVID-19 case within 2 weeks of study entry. Mobile phlebotomists in the prospective study collected whole blood, serum and a nasopharyngeal or oropharyngeal swab from every participant. Participants in the prospective study had the option to provide additional blood draws and questionnaires over a roughly 2-month period. Before DNA extraction, blood samples from the prospective study were shipped at room temperature or frozen. Input material: PBMCs or T cells enriched from blood (not recorded which). This receptor was identified in a woman in her late teens or twenties who had been exposed to COVID-19.

The DNA sequence follows: TGCGCCAGCAGCTTAGGCGGGGTGGGACTCCTGAACAATGAGCAGTTCTTC. Its translation reads: CASSLGGVGLLNNEQFF. The rearrangement combines TRBV5-1 with TRBJ2-1; the D segment could be TRBD2, given 6 matching bases. The CDR3 spans 17 residues, from the cysteine through the phenylalanine. The only DNA kept is the CDR3, 51 bases in frame from the first base. V and J lose 2 bases and 5 bases, and a span of 20 bases separates them. CDR1 and CDR2 are drawn from the germline V gene: SGHRS, YFSETQ.